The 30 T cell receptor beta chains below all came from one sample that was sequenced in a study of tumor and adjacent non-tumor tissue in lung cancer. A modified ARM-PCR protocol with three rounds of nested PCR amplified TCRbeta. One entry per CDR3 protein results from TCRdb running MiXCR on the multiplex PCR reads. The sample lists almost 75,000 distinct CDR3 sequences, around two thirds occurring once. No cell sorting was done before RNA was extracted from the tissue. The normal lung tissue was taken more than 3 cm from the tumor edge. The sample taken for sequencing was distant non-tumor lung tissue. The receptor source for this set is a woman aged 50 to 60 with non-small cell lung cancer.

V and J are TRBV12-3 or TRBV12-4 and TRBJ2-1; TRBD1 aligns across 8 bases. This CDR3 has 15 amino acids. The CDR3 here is CVSTTLGQASSEQFF. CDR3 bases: TGTGTCAGTACCACCTTGGGACAGGCAAGCAGTGAGCAGTTCTTC.

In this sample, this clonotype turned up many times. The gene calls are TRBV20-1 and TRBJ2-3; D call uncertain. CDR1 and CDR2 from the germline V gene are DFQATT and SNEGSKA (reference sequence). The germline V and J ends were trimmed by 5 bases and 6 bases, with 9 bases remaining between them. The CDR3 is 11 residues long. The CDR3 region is CSADFMDTQYF. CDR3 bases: TGCAGTGCTGACTTTATGGATACGCAGTATTTT.

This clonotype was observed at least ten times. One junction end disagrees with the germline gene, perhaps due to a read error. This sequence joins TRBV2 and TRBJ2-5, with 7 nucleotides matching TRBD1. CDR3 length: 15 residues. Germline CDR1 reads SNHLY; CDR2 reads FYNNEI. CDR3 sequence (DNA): TGTGCCAGCAGAGAAGAGGGGGCGCGGAAAGAGACCCAGTACTTC. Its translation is CASREEGARKETQYF.

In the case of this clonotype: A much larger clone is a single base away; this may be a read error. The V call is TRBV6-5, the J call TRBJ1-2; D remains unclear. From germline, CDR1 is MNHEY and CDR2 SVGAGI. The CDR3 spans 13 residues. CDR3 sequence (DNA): TGTGCCAGCAGGCAATCGGAGAGAGATGGCAACACCTTC. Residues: CASRQSERDGNTF.

The CDR3, as DNA: TGCAGTGCTAGAGACCGGGCCATAGCTTTCTTT. This encodes CSARDRAIAFF. The chain employs TRBV20-1 and TRBJ1-1; no definite D call. Germline CDR1 and CDR2: DFQATT and SNEGSKA (reference sequence). This CDR3 spans 11 amino acids. V lost 0 bases to trimming and J lost 10 bases, with 9 bases between them.

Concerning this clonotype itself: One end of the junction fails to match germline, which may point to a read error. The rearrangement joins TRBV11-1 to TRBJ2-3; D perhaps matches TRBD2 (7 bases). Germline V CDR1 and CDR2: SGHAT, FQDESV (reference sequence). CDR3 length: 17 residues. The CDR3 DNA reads TGTGCCTGCAACTTAGAAGCGGTGGGGGGGGCCACAGATACGCGGTATTTT. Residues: CACNLEAVGGATDTRYF.

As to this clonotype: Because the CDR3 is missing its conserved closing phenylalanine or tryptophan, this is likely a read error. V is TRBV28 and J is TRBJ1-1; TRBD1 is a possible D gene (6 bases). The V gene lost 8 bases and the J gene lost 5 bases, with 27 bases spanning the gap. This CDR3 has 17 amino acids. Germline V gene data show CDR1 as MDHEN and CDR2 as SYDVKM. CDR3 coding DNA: TGTGCCAGCCCGAAACCCCTCGGGACAACCGAGGGGACTGAAGCTTTCTTG. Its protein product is CASPKPLGTTEGTEAFL.

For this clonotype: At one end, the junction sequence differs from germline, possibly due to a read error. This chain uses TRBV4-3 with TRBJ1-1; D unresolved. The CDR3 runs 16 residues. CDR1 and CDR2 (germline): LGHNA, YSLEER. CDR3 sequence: CASSQDHPVMNTVAFF. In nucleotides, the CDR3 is TGCGCCAGCAGTCAAGATCATCCAGTCATGAACACTGTAGCTTTCTTT.

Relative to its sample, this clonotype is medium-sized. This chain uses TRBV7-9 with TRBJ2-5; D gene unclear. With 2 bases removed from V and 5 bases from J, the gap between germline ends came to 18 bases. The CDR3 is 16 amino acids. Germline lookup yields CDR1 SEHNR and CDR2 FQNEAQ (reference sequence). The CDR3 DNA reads TGTGCCAGCAGCTTACTTCCCACCAGGCTGTCGGAGACCCAGTACTTC. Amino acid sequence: CASSLLPTRLSETQYF.

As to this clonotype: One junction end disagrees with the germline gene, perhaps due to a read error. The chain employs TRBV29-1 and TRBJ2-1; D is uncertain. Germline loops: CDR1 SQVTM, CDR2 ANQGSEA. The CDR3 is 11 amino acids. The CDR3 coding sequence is TGCAACGTTGAAGAGGCCAGTGAGCACTTCTTC. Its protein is CNVEEASEHFF.

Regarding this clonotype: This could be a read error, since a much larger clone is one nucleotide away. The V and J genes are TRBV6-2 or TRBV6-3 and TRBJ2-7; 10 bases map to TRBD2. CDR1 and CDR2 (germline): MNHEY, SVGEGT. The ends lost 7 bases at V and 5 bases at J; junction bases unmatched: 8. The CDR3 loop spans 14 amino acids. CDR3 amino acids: CASNFSGRFDEQYF. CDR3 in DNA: TGTGCCAGCAATTTTAGCGGGAGGTTCGACGAGCAGTACTTC.

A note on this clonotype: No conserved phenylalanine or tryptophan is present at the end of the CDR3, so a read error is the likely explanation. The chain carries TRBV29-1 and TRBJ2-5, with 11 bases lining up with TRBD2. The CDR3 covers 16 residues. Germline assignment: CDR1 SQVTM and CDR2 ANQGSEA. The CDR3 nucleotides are TGCAGTGCTGCGGCCAATAGCGGGAGGGTTGTGGAGACCCAGTACTAC. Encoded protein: CSAAANSGRVVETQYY.

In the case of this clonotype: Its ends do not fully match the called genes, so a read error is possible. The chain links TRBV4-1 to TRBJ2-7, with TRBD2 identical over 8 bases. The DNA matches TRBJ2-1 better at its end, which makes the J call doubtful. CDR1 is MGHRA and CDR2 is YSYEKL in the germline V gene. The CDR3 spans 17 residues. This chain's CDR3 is CVSSRDTIGRAWREQFF. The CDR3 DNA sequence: TGCGTCAGCAGCCGAGATACCATCGGGAGGGCCTGGCGGGAGCAGTTCTTC.

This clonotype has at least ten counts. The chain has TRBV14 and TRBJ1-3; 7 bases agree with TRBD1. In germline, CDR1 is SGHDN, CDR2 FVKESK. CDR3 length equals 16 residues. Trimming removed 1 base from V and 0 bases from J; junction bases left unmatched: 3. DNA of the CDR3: TGTGCCAGCAGCCAAGGACAGGGTTTCTCTGGAAACACCATATATTTT. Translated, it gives CASSQGQGFSGNTIYF.

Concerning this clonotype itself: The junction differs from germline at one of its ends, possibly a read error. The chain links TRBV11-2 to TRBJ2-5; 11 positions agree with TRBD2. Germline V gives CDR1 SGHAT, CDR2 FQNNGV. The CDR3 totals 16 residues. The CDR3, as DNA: TGTGCCCGCAGACGTACCGGGACTAGCGGCCAAGAGGCCCAGTACTTC. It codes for CARRRTGTSGQEAQYF.

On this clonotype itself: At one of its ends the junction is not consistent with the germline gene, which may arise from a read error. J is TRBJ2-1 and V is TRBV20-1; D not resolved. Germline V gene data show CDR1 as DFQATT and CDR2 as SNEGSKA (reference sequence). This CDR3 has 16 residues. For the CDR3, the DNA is TGCAGTGCTAGAGCCGACACCAGGCGGAGTAACAATGAGCAGTTATTC. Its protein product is CSARADTRRSNNEQLF.

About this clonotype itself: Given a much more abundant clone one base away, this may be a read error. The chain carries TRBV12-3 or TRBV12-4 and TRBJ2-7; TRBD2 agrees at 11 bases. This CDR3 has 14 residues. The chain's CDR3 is CSSSKTSGAYEQYF. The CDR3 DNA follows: TGTTCCAGCAGCAAGACTAGCGGGGCCTACGAGCAGTACTTC.

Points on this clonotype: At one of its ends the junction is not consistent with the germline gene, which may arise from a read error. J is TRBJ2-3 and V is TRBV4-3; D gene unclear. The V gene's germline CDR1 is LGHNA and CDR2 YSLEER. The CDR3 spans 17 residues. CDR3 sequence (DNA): TGCGCCAACAGCCAAGATTTTGCACTTCCGTTCACAGATACGCAGTATTTT. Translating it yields CANSQDFALPFTDTQYF.

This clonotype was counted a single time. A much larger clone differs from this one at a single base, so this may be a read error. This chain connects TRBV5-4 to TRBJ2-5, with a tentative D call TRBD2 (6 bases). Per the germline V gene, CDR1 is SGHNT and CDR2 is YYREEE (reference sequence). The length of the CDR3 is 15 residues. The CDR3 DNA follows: TGTGCCAGCAACTTGGTAGCGGCCCCTCCCGAGACCCAGTACTTC. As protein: CASNLVAAPPETQYF.

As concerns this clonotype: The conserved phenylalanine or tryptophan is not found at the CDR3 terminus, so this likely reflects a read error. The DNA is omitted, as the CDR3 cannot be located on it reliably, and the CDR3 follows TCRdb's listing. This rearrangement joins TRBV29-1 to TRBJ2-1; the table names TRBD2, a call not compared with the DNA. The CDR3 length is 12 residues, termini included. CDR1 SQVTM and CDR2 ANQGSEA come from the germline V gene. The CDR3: CSGAGGPNEQSL.

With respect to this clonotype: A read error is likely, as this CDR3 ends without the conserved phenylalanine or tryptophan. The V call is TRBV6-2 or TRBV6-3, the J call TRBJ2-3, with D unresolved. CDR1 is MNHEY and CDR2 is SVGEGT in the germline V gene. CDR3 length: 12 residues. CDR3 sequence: CAGSYSKDTQYL. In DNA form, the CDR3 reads TGTGCCGGCAGTTACTCCAAAGATACGCAGTATTTG.

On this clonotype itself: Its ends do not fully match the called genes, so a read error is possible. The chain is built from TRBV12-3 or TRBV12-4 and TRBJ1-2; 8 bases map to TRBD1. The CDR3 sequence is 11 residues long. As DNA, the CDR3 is TGTGCCAGCAGTCCGGGGACAGGCTTCACCTTC. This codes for CASSPGTGFTF.

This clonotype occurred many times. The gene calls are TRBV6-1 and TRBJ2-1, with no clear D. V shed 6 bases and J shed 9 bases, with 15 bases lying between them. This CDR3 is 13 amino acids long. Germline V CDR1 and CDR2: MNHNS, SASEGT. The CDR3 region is CASSRTPDTEQFF. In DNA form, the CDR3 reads TGTGCCAGCAGCCGGACGCCCGATACTGAGCAGTTCTTC.

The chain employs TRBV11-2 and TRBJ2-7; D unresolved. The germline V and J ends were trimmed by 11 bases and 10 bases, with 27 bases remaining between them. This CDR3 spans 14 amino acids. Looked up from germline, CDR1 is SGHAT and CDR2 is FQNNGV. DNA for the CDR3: TGTGCCGGTAGCTTAACCCTTTGGAACGACGGACAGTACTTC. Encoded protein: CAGSLTLWNDGQYF.

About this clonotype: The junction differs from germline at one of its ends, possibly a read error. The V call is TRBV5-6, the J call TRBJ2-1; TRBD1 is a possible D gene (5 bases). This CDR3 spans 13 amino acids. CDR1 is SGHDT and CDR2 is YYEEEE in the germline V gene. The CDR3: CASSLGQLGKQFF. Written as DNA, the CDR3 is TGTGCCAGCAGTTTGGGGCAGCTGGGTAAGCAGTTCTTC.

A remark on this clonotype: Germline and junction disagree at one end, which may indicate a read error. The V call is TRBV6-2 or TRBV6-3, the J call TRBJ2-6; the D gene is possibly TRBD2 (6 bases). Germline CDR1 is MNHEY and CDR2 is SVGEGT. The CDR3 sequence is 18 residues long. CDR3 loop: CASALWREVLSGANVLTF. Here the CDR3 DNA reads TGTGCCAGCGCACTCTGGAGGGAGGTTCTCTCTGGAGCCAACGTCCTGACTTTC.

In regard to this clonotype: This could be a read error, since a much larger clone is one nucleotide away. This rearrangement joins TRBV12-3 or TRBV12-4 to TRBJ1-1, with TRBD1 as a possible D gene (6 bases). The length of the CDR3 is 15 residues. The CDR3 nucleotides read TGTGCCAGCAGGTTAGGGGGATCAAGGGACACTGAAGCTTCCTTT. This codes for CASRLGGSRDTEASF.

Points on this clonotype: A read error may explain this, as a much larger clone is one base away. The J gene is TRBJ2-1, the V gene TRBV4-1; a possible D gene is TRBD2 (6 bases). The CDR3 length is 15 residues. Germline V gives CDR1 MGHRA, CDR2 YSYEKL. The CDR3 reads CASSQEAAGYNEQLF. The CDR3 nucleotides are TGCGCCAGCAGCCAAGAAGCTGCGGGGTACAATGAGCAGCTCTTC.

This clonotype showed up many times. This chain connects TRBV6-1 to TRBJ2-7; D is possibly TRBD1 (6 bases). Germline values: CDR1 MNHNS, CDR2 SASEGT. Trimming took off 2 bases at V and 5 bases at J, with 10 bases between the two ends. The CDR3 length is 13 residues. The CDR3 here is CASSEQQGDEQYF. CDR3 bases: TGTGCCAGCAGTGAACAACAGGGTGACGAGCAGTACTTC.

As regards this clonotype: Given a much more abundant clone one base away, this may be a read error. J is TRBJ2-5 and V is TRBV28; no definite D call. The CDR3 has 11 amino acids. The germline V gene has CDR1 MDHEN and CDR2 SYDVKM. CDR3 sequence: CANSFGKTQYF. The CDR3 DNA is TGTGCCAACAGTTTCGGAAAGACCCAGTACTTC.